This TCR beta chain emerged from a study of early stage breast cancer tumors. Study-level background: About 80% of the 16 invasive tumors were ER+, PR+ and HER2-. The ER+/PR+/HER2- tumors included fewer than 10 ductal and four lobular carcinomas. Study outcomes and limitations: Commonly generated sequences made up most enriched TCRB sequences shared between patients.

Each sample had two DNA replicates, around 0.53 ug blood or roughly 1.6 ug tissue. Sequenced by immunoSEQ multiplex PCR; TCRdb stores in-frame clones only, minus some. The table includes 51,000 or so clones, 75% to 85% detected once. V was cut by 2 bases and J by 3 bases, with 10 bases left in between. Germline values: CDR1 SGHAT, CDR2 FQDESV (reference sequence). The CDR3 spans 14 residues. Concerning this clone itself: Its antigen is still unknown.

The sample taken for sequencing was blood. The TCR sequence derives from a person aged 45-65 years with breast cancer. The gene calls are TRBV11-1 and TRBJ1-1; D is unclear. The CDR3 nucleotides are TGTGCCAGCAGCTTACCGGGTGGATACACTGAAGCTTTCTTT. Its protein is CASSLPGGYTEAFF.